This T cell receptor beta chain emerged from a study of T cell repertoires in cytomegalovirus infection. Across the whole study: The authors used CMV epitopes that were HLA-C-restricted (recently identified) and HLA-B-restricted (well studied). Carrying CMV and the relevant HLA type showed in public TCR beta signatures.

Per germline, CDR1 LGHNA and CDR2 YSLEER. CDR3 length: 14 amino acids. V lost 5 bases and J 6 bases, leaving 16 bases between the germline ends. This clonotype has a handful of counts. Its antigen is unidentified. TCRdb ran MiXCR on the reads and lists one entry per CDR3 protein. The sample contains under 200,000 distinct CDR3 sequences, about a fifth of which appear only once. The receptor was derived from a human donor in good health (CMV status not recorded). Some clones in this sample may be carry-over from other donors' samples. The specimen comprised CD8+ T cells from cultured PBMCs, sampled from culture after CMV antigen stimulation. The chain recombines TRBV4-3 with TRBJ1-2, with D maybe TRBD1 (6 bases). As DNA, the CDR3 is TGCGCCAGCAGCTCCGGAGTGACAGGTGATGGCTACACCTTC. This gives the protein CASSSGVTGDGYTF.